The clone carrying this T cell receptor (beta chain) has at least ten counts. What it binds is unknown. Semi-nested PCR with Nested Universal Primer A followed constant-region reverse priming of full-length variable regions. Using its own MiXCR run on the 5' RACE reads, TCRdb lists one record per CDR3 protein. The data hold roughly 40,000 distinct CDR3 sequences, with approximately 19% observed a single time. Study-level findings and limits: The TCR gene usage of tumor memory CD4+ T cells clustered together with blood and lymph node memory CD4+ cells and with lymph node naive CD4+ cells.

The CDR3 runs to 14 residues. The J segment lost 5 bases and the V segment lost 2 bases, leaving 7 bases of the junction unmatched. Germline values: CDR1 SGHRS, CDR2 YFSETQ. The gene calls are TRBV5-1 and TRBJ2-7, with 7 bases that match TRBD1. What was sequenced was naive CD4+ T cells sorted from a lymph node. Indicated subset: naive CD4+ T cells, CD4+CD45RA+CD25-. This TCR derives from a female donor with breast cancer. CDR3 sequence reads: CASSLGQARDEQYF. The CDR3 bases are TGCGCCAGCAGCTTAGGACAGGCGCGGGACGAGCAGTACTTC.